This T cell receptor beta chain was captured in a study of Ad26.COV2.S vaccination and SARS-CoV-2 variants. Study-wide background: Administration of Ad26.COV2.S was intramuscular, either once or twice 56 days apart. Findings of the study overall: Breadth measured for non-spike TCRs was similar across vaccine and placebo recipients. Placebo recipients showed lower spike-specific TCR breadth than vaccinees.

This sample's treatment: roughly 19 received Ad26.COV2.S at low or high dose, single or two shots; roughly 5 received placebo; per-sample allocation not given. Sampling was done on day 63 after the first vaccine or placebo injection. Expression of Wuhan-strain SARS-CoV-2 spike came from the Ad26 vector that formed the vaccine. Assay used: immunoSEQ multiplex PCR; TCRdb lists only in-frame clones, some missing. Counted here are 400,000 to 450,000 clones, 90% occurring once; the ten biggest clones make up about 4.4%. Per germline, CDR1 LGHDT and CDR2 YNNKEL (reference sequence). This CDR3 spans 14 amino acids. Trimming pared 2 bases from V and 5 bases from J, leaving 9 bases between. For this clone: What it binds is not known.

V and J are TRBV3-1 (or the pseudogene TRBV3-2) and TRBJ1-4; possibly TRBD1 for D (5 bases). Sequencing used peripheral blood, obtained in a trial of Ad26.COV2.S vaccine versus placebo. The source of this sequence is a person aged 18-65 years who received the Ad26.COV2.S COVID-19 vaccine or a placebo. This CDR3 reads CASSQRQGNEKLFF. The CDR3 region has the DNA TGTGCCAGCAGCCAAAGGCAGGGCAATGAAAAACTGTTTTTT.